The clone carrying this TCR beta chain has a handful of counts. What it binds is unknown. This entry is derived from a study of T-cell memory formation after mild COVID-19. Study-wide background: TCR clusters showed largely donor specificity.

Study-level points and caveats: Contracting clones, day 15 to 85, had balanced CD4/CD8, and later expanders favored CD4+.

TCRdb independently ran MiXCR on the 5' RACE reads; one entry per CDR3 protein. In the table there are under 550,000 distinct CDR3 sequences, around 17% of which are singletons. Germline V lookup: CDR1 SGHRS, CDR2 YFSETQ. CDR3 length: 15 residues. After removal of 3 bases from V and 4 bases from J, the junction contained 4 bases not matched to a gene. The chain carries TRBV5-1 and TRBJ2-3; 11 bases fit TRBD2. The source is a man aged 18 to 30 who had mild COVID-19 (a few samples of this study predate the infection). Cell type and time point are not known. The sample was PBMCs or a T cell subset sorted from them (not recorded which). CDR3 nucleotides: TGCGCCAGCAGCTATAGCGGGGGGGCCTCAGATACGCAGTATTTT. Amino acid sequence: CASSYSGGASDTQYF.